The clone carrying this TCR beta chain has only a few counts. Its antigen is currently unknown. The CDR3 has 14 amino acids. The junction had 5 bases not matched to a gene; V was cut back by 7 bases and J by 2 bases. Germline CDR1 is SQVTM and CDR2 is ANQGSEA. The data originate from a study of beta chain features in type 1 diabetes. Study results and limitations: Moderate yet significant TCRB CDR3 shortening was seen in Type 1 diabetes patients in all four CD4+ subsets.

The sequenced template was cDNA made from the entire isolated RNA. The table came from immunoSEQ multiplex PCR; TCRdb's copy has only in-frame clones and leaves some out. The sample holds about 900,000 clones, about a sixth seen once. The receptor's source is a woman between 18 and 29 years old in good health. The chain has TRBV29-1 and TRBJ2-3; TRBD2 matches at 11 bases. The sample was naive CD4+ T cells from blood. The CDR3 DNA reads TGCAGCGCCAGACTAGCGGGAAACACAGATACGCAGTATTTT. It translates to CSARLAGNTDTQYF.